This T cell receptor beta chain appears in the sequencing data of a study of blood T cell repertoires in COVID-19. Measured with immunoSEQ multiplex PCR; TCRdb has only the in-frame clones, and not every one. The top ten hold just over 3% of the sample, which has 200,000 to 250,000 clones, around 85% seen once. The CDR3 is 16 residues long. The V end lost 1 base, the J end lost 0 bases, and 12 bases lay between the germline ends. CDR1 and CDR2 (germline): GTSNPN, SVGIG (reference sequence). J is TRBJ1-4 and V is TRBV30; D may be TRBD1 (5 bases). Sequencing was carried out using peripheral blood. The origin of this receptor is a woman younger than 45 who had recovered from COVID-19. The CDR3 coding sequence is TGTGCCTGGAGTGCCCCATCAGGGCCAACTAATGAAAAACTGTTTTTT. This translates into CAWSAPSGPTNEKLFF.